This T cell receptor (beta chain) was documented in a study of technical replicates of blood from several donors. CDR1 and CDR2 (germline): MNHNY, SVGAGI (reference sequence). The CDR3 contains 12 residues. V lost 8 bases and J lost 5, with 12 bases in between. The protocol was immunoSEQ multiplex PCR, while the TCRdb copy is restricted to in-frame clones and leaves out a portion. The sample carries around 70,000 clones, roughly 93% recorded once. This receptor was identified in a human donor in good health. Sequencing used T cells isolated from PBMCs. J is TRBJ2-5 and V is TRBV6-6; perhaps TRBD1 as D (6 bases). Here the CDR3 reads CASGGWRETQYF. The CDR3 DNA reads TGTGCCAGCGGGGGCTGGAGGGAGACCCAGTACTTC.